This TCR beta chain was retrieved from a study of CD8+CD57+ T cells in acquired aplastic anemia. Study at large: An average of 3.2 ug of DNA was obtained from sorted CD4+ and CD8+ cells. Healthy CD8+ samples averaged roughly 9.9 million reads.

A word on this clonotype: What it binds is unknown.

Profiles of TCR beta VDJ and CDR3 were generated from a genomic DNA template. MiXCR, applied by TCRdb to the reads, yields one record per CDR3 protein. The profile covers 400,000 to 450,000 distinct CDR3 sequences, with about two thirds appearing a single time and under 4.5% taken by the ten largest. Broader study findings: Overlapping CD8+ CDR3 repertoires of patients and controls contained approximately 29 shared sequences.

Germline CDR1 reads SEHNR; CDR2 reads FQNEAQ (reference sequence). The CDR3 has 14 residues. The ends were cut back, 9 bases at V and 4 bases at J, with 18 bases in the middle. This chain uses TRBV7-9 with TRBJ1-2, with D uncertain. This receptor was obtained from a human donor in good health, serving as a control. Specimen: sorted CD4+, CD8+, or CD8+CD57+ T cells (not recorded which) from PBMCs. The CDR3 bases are TGTGCCAGTAGTGCCGAGGGTTTTGTCTATGGCTACACCTTC. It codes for CASSAEGFVYGYTF.